This is a list of T cell receptor beta chains from one sample in a study of OX40 agonist ivuxolimab in advanced cancers. The repertoire was sequenced with immunoSEQ multiplex PCR; TCRdb's copy has only in-frame clones and lacks some. The data contain 30,000 to 45,000 clones, 70% to 85% of them singletons. The sample was CD4+ or CD8+ T cells sorted from blood, taken in a trial of the OX40 agonist ivuxolimab. These receptors all stem from an adult with an advanced solid tumor such as melanoma, head and neck, liver or kidney cancer. CDR3s include the opening cysteine and the closing phenylalanine or tryptophan. A D gene is named only where the DNA matches it firmly. Where a row states a size, it is once, few, many or the class of an expanded clone; other rows omit it.

abundance	v_gene	j_gene	d_gene	CDR3nt	CDR3aa
-	TRBV27	TRBJ2-2	-	TGTGCCAGCAGCCCAGACACCGACACCGGGGAGCTGTTTTTT	CASSPDTDTGELFF
-	TRBV27	TRBJ2-2	-	TGTGCCAGCAGTTTTAGACACCTGAACACCGGGGAGCTGTTTTTT	CASSFRHLNTGELFF
-	TRBV29-1	TRBJ2-5	TRBD1	TGCAGCGTTGTCTTAGGACAGGGGGCGAGGGAGCAGTACTTC	CSVVLGQGAREQYF
few	TRBV6-5	TRBJ1-1	-	TGTGCCAGCAGTTACCTCCGGACGTCAGAGAACACTGAAGCTTTCTTT	CASSYLRTSENTEAFF
medium-sized	TRBV7-6	TRBJ1-1	-	TGTGCCAGCAGCTTATACCCAAACATGAACACTGAAGCTTTCTTT	CASSLYPNMNTEAFF
-	TRBV4-1	TRBJ2-5	-	TGCGCCAGCAGCCAACTCATAGTCAGGGAAGAGACCCAGTACTTC	CASSQLIVREETQYF
-	TRBV19	TRBJ1-2	TRBD1	TGTGCCAGTAGTACACAGGGCAGGGGGTATGGCTACACCTTC	CASSTQGRGYGYTF
-	TRBV5-6	TRBJ1-1	TRBD1	TGTGCCAGCAGCACCCGACAGGGTGGTCGGAACACTGAAGCTTTCTTT	CASSTRQGGRNTEAFF
-	TRBV10-3	TRBJ2-7	TRBD1	TGTGCCATCAGCCCGTTCCCGGGACAGGGATCTAGGGACTCCTACGAGCAGTACTTC	CAISPFPGQGSRDSYEQYF
-	TRBV10-3	TRBJ1-2	TRBD1	TGTGCCATCAGGGGGGGACAGACGGGGAATGGCTACACCTTC	CAIRGGQTGNGYTF
-	TRBV19	TRBJ1-6	-	TGTGCCAGTAGTTCCGGGGGGCAGAGGGCCCTCCACTTT	CASSSGGQRALHF
-	TRBV27	TRBJ1-4	TRBD1	TGTGCCAGCAGCCCCGGGACAGGGGGCCTATCGGAAAAACTGTTTTTT	CASSPGTGGLSEKLFF
few	TRBV5-1	TRBJ2-7	-	TGCGCCAGCAGCTTGGGGATGTACGAGCAGTACTTC	CASSLGMYEQYF
-	TRBV9	TRBJ2-1	-	TGTGCCAGCAGCGTAGAGCGGGACATCTACAATGAGCAGTTCTTC	CASSVERDIYNEQFF
-	TRBV11-2	TRBJ2-7	-	TGTGCCAGCAGCTTAGGAAATGGGCTTTACGAGCAGTACTTC	CASSLGNGLYEQYF
-	TRBV7-9	TRBJ2-6	TRBD1	TGTGCCGGATACCGGGACAGGGGCTCTGGGGCCAACGTCCTGACTTTC	CAGYRDRGSGANVLTF
-	TRBV20-1	TRBJ2-3	-	TGCAGTGCGGCCCATGGAGATACGCAGTATTTT	CSAAHGDTQYF
-	TRBV4-1	TRBJ2-1	-	TGCGCCAGCAGCCATGAGACCCTCATTGGGCAGTTCTTC	CASSHETLIGQFF
medium-sized	TRBV30	TRBJ1-1	-	TGTGCCTGGAGTCCGACACGTGAAGCTTTCTTT	CAWSPTREAFF
-	TRBV7-9	TRBJ2-7	TRBD1	TGTGCCAGCAGCCCGAGGGACAGGGCGGTCGAGCAGTACTTC	CASSPRDRAVEQYF
-	TRBV14	TRBJ2-2	-	TGTGCCAGCAGCCAATATGAGGGGATGGCCACCGGGGAGCTGTTTTTT	CASSQYEGMATGELFF
-	TRBV12-5	TRBJ1-1	TRBD1	TGTGCTAGTGGACGTGAAGGGGGCGAAGCTTTCTTT	CASGREGGEAFF
-	TRBV6-4	TRBJ1-3	TRBD1	TGTGCCAGCAGTGTCGGGACAGGGTCCGGAAACACCATATATTTT	CASSVGTGSGNTIYF
-	TRBV7-9	TRBJ2-1	-	TGTGCCAGCAGCTTCATGGATGAAAGTGTCTTC	CASSFMDESVF
few	TRBV29-1	TRBJ2-7	-	TGCAGCGTTGGGGGGTACGAGCAGTACTTC	CSVGGYEQYF
-	TRBV5-1	TRBJ2-7	-	TGCGCCAGCACTCCAGGTTATCACTCCTACGAGCAGTACTTC	CASTPGYHSYEQYF
-	TRBV7-9	TRBJ2-7	-	TGTGCCAGCAGCTTGGAGGACAGTTACGAGCAGTACTTC	CASSLEDSYEQYF
-	TRBV19	TRBJ2-2	TRBD2	TGTGCCAGTAGTAGGCGGCGGGGGGGAACCGGGGAGCTGTTTTTT	CASSRRRGGTGELFF
-	TRBV19	TRBJ1-2	-	TGTGCCAGTAGGCTGAGCGAAAACTATGGCTACACCTTC	CASRLSENYGYTF
-	TRBV20-1	TRBJ1-1	TRBD1	TGCACCGCGGACAGGGGAGCTTTCTTT	CTADRGAFF
-	TRBV19	TRBJ2-6	-	TGTGCCACCAAACTTAAGGGGAACTCTGGGGCCAACGTCCTGACTTTC	CATKLKGNSGANVLTF
-	TRBV7-8	TRBJ1-5	TRBD1	TGTGCCAGCAGCTTAGGGTACAGGGGCCGCCTTAATAGCAATCAGCCCCAGCATTTT	CASSLGYRGRLNSNQPQHF
-	TRBV30	TRBJ1-2	-	TGTGCCTGGAGTCCATATAGCTATGGCTACACCTTC	CAWSPYSYGYTF
-	TRBV11-2	TRBJ2-7	-	TGTGCCAGCAGCTTAGGACAGAGCTACGAGCAGTACTTC	CASSLGQSYEQYF
few	TRBV30	TRBJ2-1	TRBD2	TGTGCCTGGAGTCCGGGACTAGCGGGGGATGAGCAGTTCTTC	CAWSPGLAGDEQFF
-	TRBV5-8	TRBJ2-7	-	TGTGCCAGCAGCTTGGCCCTACCCGAGCAGTACTTC	CASSLALPEQYF
-	TRBV6-4	TRBJ1-4	-	TGTGCCAGCAGTGGTTTAACTAATGAAAAACTGTTTTTT	CASSGLTNEKLFF
-	TRBV28	TRBJ1-2	TRBD1	TGTGCCAGCGAGGGACAGGGAAGAGGTGGCTACACCTTC	CASEGQGRGGYTF
-	TRBV5-6	TRBJ2-5	-	TGTGCCAGCAGCTTGCTGCGGGGTAACCAAGAGACCCAGTACTTC	CASSLLRGNQETQYF
-	TRBV4-1	TRBJ2-1	-	TGCGCCAGCAGCCAAGATAGCCAGGAGCAGTTCTTC	CASSQDSQEQFF
-	TRBV6-5	TRBJ1-4	-	TGTGCCAGCAGTTACGCGTCAGCAACTAATGAAAAACTGTTTTTT	CASSYASATNEKLFF
-	TRBV6-6	TRBJ2-3	TRBD1	TGTGCCACCGGACAGGCTAGCACAGATACGCAGTATTTT	CATGQASTDTQYF
few	TRBV11-1	TRBJ2-1	TRBD2	TGTGCCAGCAGCCCATATAGCGGGGGGTACAATGAGCAGTTCTTC	CASSPYSGGYNEQFF
-	TRBV30	TRBJ1-5	-	TGTGCCTGGAATAGGGCTACTCAGCCCCAGCATTTT	CAWNRATQPQHF
once	TRBV5-1	TRBJ2-3	TRBD1	TGCGCCAGCAGCTATTATCCGGGACAGGTTAGCACAGATACGCAGTATTTT	CASSYYPGQVSTDTQYF
-	TRBV19	TRBJ1-3	-	TGTGCCAGTAGTATAGCAGGGGCTGGAAACACCATATATTTT	CASSIAGAGNTIYF
-	TRBV28	TRBJ1-2	-	TGTGCCAGCAGTTTGGAAAGGGGGAACTATGGCTACACCTTC	CASSLERGNYGYTF
-	TRBV25-1	TRBJ2-5	-	TGTGCCAGCAGTGAGAGGAGGGACCAAGAGACCCAGTACTTC	CASSERRDQETQYF
once	TRBV6-5	TRBJ2-2	-	TGTGCCAGCAGTTACTTCGTTACCGGGGAGCTGTTTTTT	CASSYFVTGELFF
-	TRBV19	TRBJ1-2	-	TGTGCCAGTAGTATAGTCGGGACCGTAAACTATGGCTACACCTTC	CASSIVGTVNYGYTF
once	TRBV19	TRBJ1-5	TRBD1	TGTGCCAGTAGTATAGACATTACAGGGGGCGCATACCAGCCCCAGCATTTT	CASSIDITGGAYQPQHF
-	TRBV18	TRBJ2-1	-	TGTGCCAGCTCACCATATTGGCAGGTGGGTGAGCAGTTCTTC	CASSPYWQVGEQFF
-	TRBV11-2	TRBJ1-2	-	TGTGCCAGCAGCCTGGGTGGGCAGGGCCACTATGGCTACACCTTC	CASSLGGQGHYGYTF
-	TRBV27	TRBJ2-7	-	TGTGCCAGCAGTTTATACAGGGGAGGGTACGAGCAGTACTTC	CASSLYRGGYEQYF
once	TRBV6-4	TRBJ1-5	-	TGTGCCAGCAGTGACTCTCCGGCAGGGTGGAGCAATCAGCCCCAGCATTTT	CASSDSPAGWSNQPQHF